This is a list of T cell receptor beta chains from one sample in a study of glioma-infiltrating T cells. TCRdb passed the multiplex PCR reads through MiXCR, listing each CDR3 protein once. The sample shows approximately 190,000 distinct CDR3 sequences, approximately 30% of them seen only once. Sample: glioma tissue, nonneoplastic brain tissue, or PBMCs (not recorded which). The receptor source for this set is a human donor with low-grade glioma or glioblastoma, undergoing nonglioma brain surgery, or in good health (not recorded which). Each CDR3 is given with its conserved first and last residue. A D gene is named only where the DNA matches it firmly.

v_call | d_call | cdr3_aa
TRBV11-2 | NA | CASRGQSHYEQYF
TRBV2 | NA | CASSESGGRTDTQYF
TRBV7-9 | TRBD2 | CASSLDPITIAGGETQYF
TRBV20-1 | NA | CSARDSRGYSNQPQHF
TRBV20-1 | NA | CSAPHFDTAESFF
TRBV10-3 | NA | CATQGGSSPLHF
TRBV4-1 | TRBD1 | CANSRDALRGQLSTDTQYF
TRBV29-1 | NA | CSVEKSTEAFF
TRBV12-3/TRBV12-4 | TRBD2 | CASSPSSGPLNEQYF
TRBV4-1 | NA | CASSQDRGQAEGGEKLFF
TRBV5-1 | NA | CASSLSPTDTQYF
TRBV12-3/TRBV12-4 | TRBD2 | CASRDTSGSYEQYF
TRBV20-1 | NA | CSASWGISETQYF
TRBV7-9 | NA | CASSDLWPGQETQYF
TRBV19 | NA | CASSISDTQYF
TRBV4-2 | NA | CASSIDLLGSSYNEQFF
TRBV4-1 | NA | CASSQEWGGGNEQFF
TRBV10-3 | NA | CAISESTYEQYF
TRBV7-9 | TRBD2 | CASILSGTSYNEQFF
TRBV6-1 | TRBD2 | CASSSGLAGADTQYF
TRBV5-4 | NA | CASSLKVAASTDTQYF
TRBV2 | TRBD2 | CASRGLAADNEQFF
TRBV5-4 | TRBD2 | CASSLTSGYNEQFF
TRBV12-3/TRBV12-4 | TRBD2 | CASSSYTGGPGTDTQYF
TRBV29-1 | NA | CSVTPEGDRRDTGELFF
TRBV14 | TRBD2 | CASSQSTSGTYNEQFF
TRBV20-1 | TRBD2 | CSDLPAVAGPKTGELFF
TRBV19 | TRBD1 | CASTGLAGGAPGELFF
TRBV28 | NA | CASSSRLVNEQYF
TRBV29-1 | TRBD2 | CSVDLTSGPRDEQFF
TRBV12-3/TRBV12-4 | TRBD2 | CASLSGPSPGTQYF
TRBV7-2 | NA | CASSLRGGYQPQHF
TRBV2 | NA | CASRDTGFGEQYF
TRBV18 | NA | CASSPAASTDTQYF
TRBV28 | TRBD2 | CASSFGGGNEQFF
TRBV4-2 | NA | CASSQGLEILSNQPQHF
TRBV7-9 | TRBD1 | CASSSNRGSAPYEQYF
TRBV2 | TRBD1 | CASSVDRGREQYF
TRBV6-5 | NA | CASSYSGGGAEAFF
TRBV6-2/TRBV6-3 | NA | CASLLPGANVLTF
TRBV5-1 | NA | CASSGAGEYNSPLHF
TRBV20-1 | NA | CSAAGISETQYF
TRBV7-7 | TRBD2 | CASSRAAGGLTDTQCF
TRBV6-1 | NA | CASSEMAGVNTEAFF
TRBV9 | NA | CASSVAGAAADTDTQYF
TRBV7-9 | NA | CASSLASGRFTDTQYF
TRBV4-2 | NA | CASNSGTSSSYNEQFF